This T cell receptor beta chain stems from a study of blood T cell repertoires in COVID-19. Study details: The United States, Italy and Spain provided the acute and convalescent COVID-19 samples.

Donors were grouped by their self-reported clinical history. What the recovered Cohort 3 donors had was two negative PCRs, clearance, or symptom resolution. The CDR3 is 13 residues long. The ends were cut back, 0 bases at V and 7 bases at J, with 7 bases in the middle. Germline CDR1 reads LGHNA; CDR2 reads YNFKEQ. In the study's own analysis: Amplification with reference gene primers provided the estimates of nucleated cell counts. TCRdb keeps only in-frame clones here, not all; method: immunoSEQ multiplex PCR. The DNA was the basis for D and trimming; V, J and clone size are from that table. The repertoire consists of some 390,000 clones, with around 87% occurring once and the leading ten covering 0.95% to 1.2%.

This chain joins TRBV4-2 and TRBJ2-1, with D uncertain. Sequencing was carried out using PBMCs or T cells enriched from blood (not recorded which). The TCR sequence derives from a man aged 30 to 45 who had recovered from COVID-19. CDR3 DNA sequence: TGTGCCAGCAGCCAAGATAGCTTAAATGAGCAGTTCTTC. Encoded protein: CASSQDSLNEQFF.